This passage covers 20 T cell receptor beta chains from one sample sequenced in a study of PD-L1 blockade in urothelial cancer. Stated time point: pretreatment peripheral blood. Assay used: immunoSEQ multiplex PCR; TCRdb lists only in-frame clones, some missing. The sample yields 100,000 to 150,000 clones, approximately 84% seen once. Sequenced here: PBMCs, sampled around atezolizumab (anti-PD-L1) treatment. Every receptor here comes from a man aged 50-59 years with urothelial cancer.

The rearrangement joins TRBV9 to TRBJ1-2; 7 bases map to TRBD1. Trimming removed 2 bases from V and 6 bases from J; junction bases left unmatched: 7. Germline CDR1 SGDLS, CDR2 YYNGEE. CDR3 length equals 14 residues. The CDR3 is CASSVRTGPDGYTF. The CDR3 DNA follows: TGTGCCAGCAGCGTTCGGACAGGTCCCGATGGCTACACCTTC.

J is TRBJ1-5 and V is TRBV25-1, with D unclear. This CDR3 region has 12 residues. Germline V gene lookup returns CDR1 MGHDK and CDR2 SYGVNS. V was cut by 8 bases and J by 4 bases, with 9 bases left in between. The CDR3 spells CASATANQPQHF. The CDR3 DNA reads TGTGCCAGCGCCACAGCAAATCAGCCCCAGCATTTT.

This chain joins TRBV28 and TRBJ2-7; the match to TRBD1 covers 8 bases. The germline gives CDR1 MDHEN, CDR2 SYDVKM. This CDR3 has 13 amino acids. Trimming cost V 10 bases and J 5 bases; bases outside gene matches: 10. The CDR3 sequence is CATSDRVVDEQYF. CDR3 DNA: TGTGCCACATCGGACAGGGTAGTGGACGAGCAGTACTTC.

The sample holds a few counts of this clone. This chain connects TRBV7-9 to TRBJ1-1, with D possibly TRBD1 on 5 matching bases. The germline V gene has CDR1 SEHNR and CDR2 FQNEAQ (reference sequence). With 5 bases removed from V and 10 bases from J, the gap between germline ends came to 17 bases. The CDR3 has 13 amino acids. The CDR3 protein is CASSQGANLAAFF. CDR3 nucleotide sequence: TGTGCCAGCAGCCAGGGTGCCAATCTTGCAGCTTTCTTT.

This clone was seen only a few times. The gene calls are TRBV10-3 and TRBJ2-5; 14 nucleotides line up with TRBD2. The V gene's germline CDR1 is ENHRY and CDR2 SYGVKD. The V segment lost 3 bases and the J segment 5 bases; nucleotides outside the gene matches: 5. This CDR3 spans 16 amino acids. The CDR3 protein is CAISDGLAGGRETQYF. Here the CDR3 DNA reads TGTGCCATCAGTGACGGACTAGCGGGAGGTAGGGAGACCCAGTACTTC.

V and J are TRBV10-3 and TRBJ2-3; TRBD2 might be the D (5 bases). The CDR3 totals 14 residues. Germline CDR1 is ENHRY and CDR2 is SYGVKD. Trimming left V 0 bases short and J 5 bases short, with 9 bases between. The CDR3 DNA follows: TGTGCCATCAGTGAGTCTAACGGGGTAGATACGCAGTATTTT. Protein product: CAISESNGVDTQYF.

This chain connects TRBV7-8 to TRBJ1-4, with D unresolved. Germline CDR1 is SGHVS and CDR2 is FQNEAQ. The length of the CDR3 is 14 residues. Trimming left V 1 base short and J 7 bases short, with 10 bases between. In DNA form, the CDR3 reads TGTGCCAGCAGCTTAGATTCTACAGCTGAAAAACTGTTTTTT. Its protein is CASSLDSTAEKLFF.

The chain is built from TRBV18 and TRBJ2-7; 9 bases agree with TRBD2. The CDR3 has 17 residues. Per the germline V gene, CDR1 is KGHSH and CDR2 is LQKENI. V lost 0 bases and J lost 4; bases outside the gene matches: 10. This CDR3 is CASSPPYEGLAKYEQYF. CDR3 nucleotide sequence: TGTGCCAGCTCACCACCGTACGAGGGACTAGCCAAATACGAGCAGTACTTC.

The chain has TRBV9 and TRBJ1-6; D is ambiguous. The CDR3 covers 13 residues. V was clipped by 3 bases and J by 9 bases, with 10 bases between them. Looked up from germline, CDR1 is SGDLS and CDR2 is YYNGEE. For the CDR3, the DNA is TGTGCCAGCAGCGGAGGAGAGCTTTCACCCCTCCACTTT. Protein product: CASSGGELSPLHF.

V gene TRBV28 combines with J gene TRBJ2-1; D possibly corresponds to TRBD2 (7 bases). Germline V gene sequence: CDR1 MDHEN, CDR2 SYDVKM. The CDR3 length is 16 residues. With 3 bases removed from V and 5 bases from J, the gap between germline ends came to 17 bases. The CDR3 bases are TGTGCCAGCAGTTTGGGGGGGCGCCGGCTTAACAATGAGCAGTTCTTC. Translating gives CASSLGGRRLNNEQFF.

The chain carries TRBV11-2 and TRBJ2-5; the match to TRBD1 covers 11 bases. The CDR3 is 17 residues long. Looked up from germline, CDR1 is SGHAT and CDR2 is FQNNGV. Germline trimming cut 5 bases from V and 1 base from J; bases unmatched to any gene: 9. The CDR3 DNA reads as TGTGCCAGCAGCCGCTCCGGGACAGGGGGGGCCCAAGAGACCCAGTACTTC. Its protein product is CASSRSGTGGAQETQYF.

This sequence joins TRBV19 and TRBJ2-1, with a weak D call TRBD2 (5 bases). This CDR3 contains 13 residues. Germline CDR1 reads LNHDA; CDR2 reads SQIVND (reference sequence). V was cut by 7 bases and J by 13 bases, with 20 bases left in between. The CDR3: CASKPEGRAYQFF. Written as DNA, the CDR3 is TGTGCCAGTAAGCCGGAAGGGCGGGCCTACCAGTTCTTC. The full variable domain, its missing parts supplied by reference TRBV19 and TRBJ2-1, is DGGITQSPKYLFRKEGQNVTLSCEQNLNHDAMYWYRQDPGQGLRLIYYSQIVNDFQKGDIAEGYSVSREKKESFPLTVTSAQKNPTAFYLCASKPEGRAYQFFGPGTRLTVL.

V is TRBV6-1 and J is TRBJ2-7; TRBD2 matches at 9 bases. The CDR3 consists of 14 residues. The V gene end was trimmed by 6 bases and the J gene end by 2 bases; junction bases not matched to a gene: 5. CDR1 MNHNS and CDR2 SASEGT come from the germline V gene. The CDR3 loop is CASRTTSGAYEQYF. In nucleotides, the CDR3 is TGTGCCAGCAGGACGACTAGCGGAGCCTACGAGCAGTACTTC.

The V and J genes are TRBV2 and TRBJ2-3, with 11 bases matching TRBD2. The germline CDR1 and CDR2 sequences are SNHLY and FYNNEI. The CDR3 runs to 16 residues. J was trimmed by 3 bases and V by 6 bases; bases with no gene match: 8. CDR3 coding DNA: TGTGCCAGCAGCGCTTCCACTAGCGGGAGAACAGATACGCAGTATTTT. It specifies CASSASTSGRTDTQYF.

The rearrangement joins TRBV6-6 to TRBJ2-1; 14 bases agree with TRBD2. The CDR3 covers 15 residues. The germline V gene encodes CDR1 MNHNY and CDR2 SVGAGI (reference sequence). V trimming: 5 bases; J trimming: 7 bases; junction bases outside the gene matches: 4. The CDR3 DNA follows: TGTGCCAGCAGTGACGGGACTAGCGGGGGTAATGAGCAGTTCTTC. This codes for CASSDGTSGGNEQFF.

For this clone: One junction end disagrees with the germline gene, perhaps due to a read error. The CDR3 loop reads CASRLSPNSGYTF. The CDR3 nucleotides are TGTGCCAGCCGTCTTAGTCCTAACTCTGGCTACACCTTC. V gene TRBV6-5 combines with J gene TRBJ1-2; D not certain. Germline V lookup: CDR1 MNHEY, CDR2 SVGAGI. The CDR3 has 13 residues.

The chain couples TRBV11-2 to TRBJ2-3; D call uncertain. Germline assignment: CDR1 SGHAT and CDR2 FQNNGV. The CDR3 loop spans 13 amino acids. Trimming removed 5 bases at V and 6 bases at J, with 12 bases between. CDR3 sequence reads: CASSLPPGDTQYF. CDR3 DNA sequence: TGTGCCAGCAGCCTCCCCCCCGGGGATACGCAGTATTTT.

V gene TRBV5-8 combines with J gene TRBJ1-6; 8 bases align to TRBD1. Germline CDR1 reads SGHTS; CDR2 reads YDEGEE. V gave up 1 base and J gave up 9 bases; unmatched junction bases: 3. This CDR3 has 14 amino acids. CDR3 loop: CASSLRTGISPLHF. In DNA form, the CDR3 reads TGTGCCAGCAGCTTGCGGACAGGGATTTCACCCCTCCACTTT.

The chain recombines TRBV6-6 with TRBJ1-2; D gene uncertain. CDR3 length equals 12 residues. V gave up 4 bases and J gave up 4 bases, with 7 bases separating them. The germline CDR1 and CDR2 sequences are MNHNY and SVGAGI (reference sequence). DNA of the CDR3: TGTGCCAGCAGTTTGGAGCCCTATGGCTACACCTTC. This codes for CASSLEPYGYTF.

The chain combines TRBV6-6 with TRBJ1-1, with TRBD1 matching 9 bases. CDR1 MNHNY and CDR2 SVGAGI come from the germline V gene (reference sequence). The CDR3 runs to 14 residues. V trimming: 8 bases; J trimming: 4 bases; junction bases outside the gene matches: 8. In nucleotides, the CDR3 is TGTGCCAGCCAAACAGGGGGCTGGGGCACTGAAGCTTTCTTT. It specifies CASQTGGWGTEAFF.